One sample yielded the 20 T cell receptor beta chains listed below, sequenced in a study of patients and donors after allogeneic stem cell transplantation. TCRdb recomputed calls from the RT-PCR reads with MiXCR, one row per CDR3 protein. The sample has about 150,000 distinct CDR3 sequences; about 36% are singletons. Sample: blood, either unsorted or a sorted T cell fraction (not recorded which). The receptors originated from a human donor who was either an allogeneic HSCT recipient or a stem cell or donor lymphocyte infusion donor (not recorded which). It is not recorded whose cells these are; they may come from a transplant donor.

This clonotype was counted a few times. This CDR3 reads CASSQGTDYYNSPLHF. In DNA, the CDR3 is TGTGCCAGCAGCCAGGGGACAGACTACTATAATTCACCCCTCCACTTT. The chain is built from TRBV4-2 and TRBJ1-6, with 7 bases aligning to TRBD1. Germline assignment: CDR1 LGHNA and CDR2 YNFKEQ. V lost 3 bases, J lost 3 bases, and 5 bases stayed unmatched. The CDR3 has 16 amino acids.

The chain carries TRBV7-3 and TRBJ2-2; D is perhaps TRBD2 (6 bases). Germline CDR1 and CDR2: SGHTA and FQGTGA. The CDR3 covers 15 residues. The ends were cut back, 1 base at V and 4 bases at J, with 10 bases in the middle. DNA for the CDR3: TGTGCCAGCAGCTTAAAGGGAGGCCCCACCGGGGAGCTGTTTTTT. Amino acid sequence: CASSLKGGPTGELFF.

The chain is built from TRBV5-1 and TRBJ2-3; no firm D call. From germline, CDR1 is SGHRS and CDR2 YFSETQ. Trimming removed 6 bases at V and 1 base at J, with 12 bases between. This CDR3 spans 14 amino acids. This chain's CDR3 is CASKDSGGTDTQYF. In nucleotides, the CDR3 is TGCGCCAGCAAGGATAGTGGGGGCACAGATACGCAGTATTTT.

The rearrangement uses TRBV20-1 and TRBJ2-2; 7 nucleotides line up with TRBD1. Germline loops: CDR1 DFQATT, CDR2 SNEGSKA (reference sequence). The CDR3 is made up of 15 amino acids. V lost 0 bases, J lost 4 bases, and 5 bases stayed unmatched. This CDR3 reads CSARDPDRITGELFF. CDR3 coding DNA: TGCAGTGCTAGAGATCCGGACAGGATCACCGGGGAGCTGTTTTTT.

J is TRBJ2-7 and V is TRBV12-3 or TRBV12-4, with 9 bases lining up with TRBD2. CDR3 length equals 14 residues. The V and J ends lost 3 bases and 3 bases, in that order; junction bases with no gene match: 3. This chain's CDR3 is CASSLAGGNYEQYF. DNA for the CDR3: TGTGCCAGCAGTTTGGCGGGGGGGAACTACGAGCAGTACTTC.

This clonotype occurred a few times. The rearrangement joins TRBV5-5 to TRBJ2-3; possible D gene TRBD1, 6 bases. There are 13 residues in the CDR3. Deletions cut 4 bases from V and 6 bases from J, with 12 bases between. Germline CDR1 and CDR2: SGHKS and YYEKEE (reference sequence). CDR3 residues: CASSVRGSDTQYF. The CDR3 DNA reads TGTGCCAGCAGCGTGAGGGGGTCCGATACGCAGTATTTT.

The genes are TRBV4-3 and TRBJ1-2; D perhaps matches TRBD1 (6 bases). CDR1 and CDR2 from the germline V gene are LGHNA and YSLEER. This CDR3 spans 14 amino acids. Trimming cost V 6 bases and J 5 bases, with 16 bases left between them. In DNA, the CDR3 is TGCGCCAGCAGTACAGGGACGGTGATGTATGGCTACACCTTC. Protein sequence: CASSTGTVMYGYTF.

This rearrangement joins TRBV4-2 to TRBJ1-2, with D possibly being TRBD1 (6 bases). Trimming removed 1 base at V and 7 bases at J, with 10 bases between. Germline assignment: CDR1 LGHNA and CDR2 YNFKEQ. The CDR3 has 13 amino acids. The CDR3 coding sequence is TGTGCCAGCAGCCAAGGCCCGGACAGTGGCTACACCTTC. It encodes CASSQGPDSGYTF.

The rearrangement joins TRBV3-1 to TRBJ1-2; 9 positions match TRBD1. Germline V gene data show CDR1 as LGHDT and CDR2 as YNNKEL (reference sequence). The CDR3 is 16 residues long. The junction had 3 bases not matched to a gene; V was cut back by 1 base and J by 0 bases. The CDR3: CASSQVGDRANYGYTF. The DNA of the CDR3 is TGTGCCAGCAGCCAAGTAGGGGACAGGGCTAACTATGGCTACACCTTC.

The chain employs TRBV6-2 or TRBV6-3 and TRBJ1-1; 7 bases fit TRBD1. Germline V lookup: CDR1 MNHEY, CDR2 SVGEGT. The J segment lost 0 bases and the V segment lost 7 bases, leaving 11 bases of the junction unmatched. The CDR3 runs 16 residues. As DNA, the CDR3 is TGTGCCAGCAATTCACTCTCGGGACAGATGAACACTGAAGCTTTCTTT. Amino acid sequence: CASNSLSGQMNTEAFF.

The chain uses TRBV9 and TRBJ1-1; no definite D call. Trimming pared 3 bases from V and 2 bases from J, leaving 8 bases between. This CDR3 comprises 13 residues. Germline V gives CDR1 SGDLS, CDR2 YYNGEE. The CDR3 DNA reads TGTGCCAGCAGCGGGGGAGAAAACACTGAAGCTTTCTTT. Amino acids: CASSGGENTEAFF.

This clonotype was seen only a few times. This CDR3 reads CASSRTGSGNTIYF. The CDR3 region has the DNA TGTGCCAGCAGTCGGACAGGGTCTGGAAACACCATATATTTT. The chain combines TRBV6-5 with TRBJ1-3; 8 positions match TRBD1. The CDR3 covers 14 residues. V lost 5 bases to trimming and J lost 1 base; unmatched junction nucleotides: 1. Germline V lookup: CDR1 MNHEY, CDR2 SVGAGI.

This clonotype was seen only a few times. This rearrangement joins TRBV7-6 to TRBJ2-2; D ambiguous. Deletions cut 5 bases from V and 4 bases from J, with 14 bases between. CDR3 length: 15 amino acids. Germline V lookup: CDR1 SGHVS, CDR2 FNYEAQ. This CDR3 reads CASSKTRPVTGELFF. The CDR3 bases are TGTGCCAGCAGCAAGACAAGGCCAGTCACCGGGGAGCTGTTTTTT.

The CDR3 nucleotides are TGCAGCGGGCGGGTGACAGGGTTCACAGATACGCAGTATTTT. It specifies CSGRVTGFTDTQYF. V and J are TRBV29-1 and TRBJ2-3, with 7 bases aligning to TRBD1. Germline V gene lookup returns CDR1 SQVTM and CDR2 ANQGSEA. With V trimmed by 7 bases and J by 2 bases, 9 bases remained unmatched. CDR3 length: 14 residues.

The chain combines TRBV5-1 with TRBJ1-2; D unresolved. Trimming cost V 4 bases and J 6 bases, with 22 bases left between them. The CDR3 has 16 residues. The V gene's germline CDR1 is SGHRS and CDR2 YFSETQ. CDR3 coding DNA: TGCGCCAGCAGCCTTCCCCTCCGAGAGGACCGTAATGGCTACACCTTC. Translated: CASSLPLREDRNGYTF.

This clonotype occurred a few times. This sequence joins TRBV7-2 and TRBJ1-6; D call uncertain. The V and J ends lost 2 bases and 7 bases respectively, with 15 bases between them. This CDR3 comprises 16 residues. Germline-derived CDR1 and CDR2 are SGHTA and FQGNSA. CDR3 sequence: CASSLRAVNANSPLHF. The CDR3, as DNA: TGTGCCAGCAGCTTACGTGCCGTGAACGCAAATTCACCCCTCCACTTT.

The chain has TRBV6-1 and TRBJ1-6, with no clear D. V was cut by 6 bases and J by 9 bases, with 6 bases left in between. Per germline, CDR1 MNHNS and CDR2 SASEGT. The CDR3 is 11 residues long. DNA for the CDR3: TGTGCCAGCAGCGACTTTTCACCCCTCCACTTT. Its translation is CASSDFSPLHF.

This sequence joins TRBV7-8 and TRBJ1-2, with D perhaps matching TRBD1 (5 bases). CDR1 is SGHVS and CDR2 is FQNEAQ in the germline V gene. The CDR3 extends over 13 amino acids. V gave up 5 bases and J gave up 4 bases, with 11 bases separating them. The CDR3 DNA follows: TGTGCCAGCAGCGAAAGGACACCCTATGGCTACACCTTC. This gives the protein CASSERTPYGYTF.

This clonotype was seen a handful of times. The chain recombines TRBV6-5 with TRBJ1-1; D gene unclear. The CDR3 covers 16 residues. The germline V gene encodes CDR1 MNHEY and CDR2 SVGAGI. V was trimmed by 2 bases and J by 0 bases, leaving 13 bases between them. This CDR3 reads CASSYRTAVLNTEAFF. In DNA, the CDR3 is TGTGCCAGCAGTTACCGGACCGCGGTTCTGAACACTGAAGCTTTCTTT.

This clonotype was observed a handful of times. This sequence joins TRBV5-1 and TRBJ2-5; a possible D gene is TRBD1 (5 bases). V lost 4 bases to trimming and J lost 2 bases, with 9 bases between them. The CDR3 is 13 amino acids. From germline, CDR1 is SGHRS and CDR2 YFSETQ. The CDR3 nucleotides read TGCGCCAGCAGCCGGCAGGGACAAGAGACCCAGTACTTC. As protein: CASSRQGQETQYF. Drawing the rest from reference TRBV5-1 and TRBJ2-5, the complete variable domain is KAGVTQTPRYLIKTRGQQVTLSCSPISGHRSVSWYQQTPGQGLQFLFEYFSETQRNKGNFPGRFSGRQFSNSRSEMNVSTLELGDSALYLCASSRQGQETQYFGPGTRLLVL.